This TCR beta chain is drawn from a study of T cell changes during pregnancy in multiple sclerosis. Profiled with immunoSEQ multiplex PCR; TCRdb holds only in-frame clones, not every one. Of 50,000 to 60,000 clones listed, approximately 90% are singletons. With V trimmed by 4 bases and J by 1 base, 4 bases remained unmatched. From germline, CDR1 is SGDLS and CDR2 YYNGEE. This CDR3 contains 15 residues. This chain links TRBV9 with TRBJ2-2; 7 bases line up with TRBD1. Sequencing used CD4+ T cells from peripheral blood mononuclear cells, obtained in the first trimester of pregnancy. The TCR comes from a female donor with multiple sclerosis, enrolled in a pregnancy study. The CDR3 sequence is CASSFRDRNTGELFF. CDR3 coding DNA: TGTGCCAGCAGCTTTCGGGACAGGAACACCGGGGAGCTGTTTTTT.